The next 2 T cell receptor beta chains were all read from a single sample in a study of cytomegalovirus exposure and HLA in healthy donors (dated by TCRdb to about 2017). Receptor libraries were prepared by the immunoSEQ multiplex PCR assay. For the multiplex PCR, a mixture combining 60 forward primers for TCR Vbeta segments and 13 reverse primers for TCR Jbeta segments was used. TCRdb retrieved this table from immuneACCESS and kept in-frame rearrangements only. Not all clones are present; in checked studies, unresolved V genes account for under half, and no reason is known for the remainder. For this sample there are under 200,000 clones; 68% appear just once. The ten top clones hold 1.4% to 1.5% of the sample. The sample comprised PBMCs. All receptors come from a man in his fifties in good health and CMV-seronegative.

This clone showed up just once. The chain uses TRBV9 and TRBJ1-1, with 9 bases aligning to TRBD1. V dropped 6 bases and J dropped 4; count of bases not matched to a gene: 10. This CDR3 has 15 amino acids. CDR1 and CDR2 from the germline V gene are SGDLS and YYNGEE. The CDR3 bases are TGTGCCAGCACCCGCCTTGACAGGGGGGGCACTGAAGCTTTCTTT. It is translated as CASTRLDRGGTEAFF.

CDR3 sequence (DNA): TGCAGCGCCGGGACAGGGAGTAACTACGAGCAGTACTTC. The encoded protein is CSAGTGSNYEQYF. The chain combines TRBV29-1 with TRBJ2-7; 9 bases align to TRBD1. Germline V gene sequence: CDR1 SQVTM, CDR2 ANQGSEA. CDR3 length equals 13 residues. With 7 bases clipped from V and 3 bases from J, the junction kept 7 bases outside the gene matches.